One and the same sample provided the 26 T cell receptor beta chains below, sequenced in a study of blood T cell repertoires in COVID-19. Sequencing used immunoSEQ multiplex PCR; TCRdb keeps in-frame clones, though not all of them. The sample records about 150,000 clones, over 75% being singletons. Source material: peripheral blood. These receptor sequences come from a woman aged 40 to 50 with acute or convalescent COVID-19.

The chain links TRBV4-2 to TRBJ1-5; the D is unclear. The V gene's germline CDR1 is LGHNA and CDR2 YNFKEQ. This CDR3 has 16 residues. The germline V and J ends were trimmed by 0 bases and 0 bases, with 9 bases remaining between them. Written as DNA, the CDR3 is TGTGCCAGCAGCCAAGATGGGCCAGCTAGCAATCAGCCCCAGCATTTT. Translating gives CASSQDGPASNQPQHF.

This clone was counted a single time. The gene calls are TRBV10-1 and TRBJ2-7; 10 nucleotides match TRBD1. Germline-derived CDR1 and CDR2 are WNHNN and SYGVQD (reference sequence). The CDR3 is made up of 13 amino acids. With V trimmed by 6 bases and J by 5 bases, 4 bases remained unmatched. CDR3 in DNA: TGCGCCAGCAGCCGGGACAGGGGAAACGAGCAGTACTTC. Protein: CASSRDRGNEQYF.

The J gene is TRBJ1-5, the V gene TRBV28; TRBD1 aligns across 7 bases. With 10 bases clipped from V and 2 bases from J, the junction kept 11 bases outside the gene matches. The V gene's germline CDR1 is MDHEN and CDR2 SYDVKM. There are 15 residues in the CDR3. The CDR3 region is CATLIQGGGNQPQHF. CDR3 DNA sequence: TGTGCCACCCTTATCCAGGGGGGTGGCAATCAGCCCCAGCATTTT. Using reference TRBV28 and TRBJ1-5 for the parts outside the CDR3, the full variable domain is DVKVTQSSRYLVKRTGEKVFLECVQDMDHENMFWYRQDPGLGLRLIYFSYDVKMKEKGDIPEGYSVSREKKERFSLILESASTNQTSMYLCATLIQGGGNQPQHFGDGTRLSIL.

The chain is built from TRBV30 and TRBJ2-5; D may be TRBD1 (6 bases). This CDR3 is 14 amino acids long. V was pared by 3 bases and J by 1 base, with 12 bases between. The germline V gene has CDR1 GTSNPN and CDR2 SVGIG (reference sequence). The CDR3 DNA reads TGTGCCTGGAGGGGAGACAGGTCCCAAGAGACCCAGTACTTC. Amino acid sequence: CAWRGDRSQETQYF.

The J gene is TRBJ1-2, the V gene TRBV20-1, with 7 bases that match TRBD1. V shed 7 bases and J 5 bases; nucleotides not matched to a gene: 4. The CDR3 is 11 amino acids. The germline gives CDR1 DFQATT, CDR2 SNEGSKA (reference sequence). This chain's CDR3 is CSGGDRYGYTF. As DNA, the CDR3 is TGCAGTGGGGGGGACAGATATGGCTACACCTTC.

The genes are TRBV21-1 and TRBJ2-7; the DNA was not compared with TRBD2, the D call given in the table. TRBV21-1 is labeled a pseudogene. The CDR3 totals 13 residues. The CDR3 bases are TGTGCCAGCAGCCCTACTAGCTTCTACGAGCAGTACTTC. Amino acids: CASSPTSFYEQYF.

This sequence joins TRBV30 and TRBJ2-1, with D tentatively TRBD2 (5 bases). Germline-derived CDR1 and CDR2 are GTSNPN and SVGIG (reference sequence). The CDR3 loop spans 12 amino acids. V was pared by 6 bases and J by 5 bases, with 11 bases between. Written as DNA, the CDR3 is TGTGCCTGTGGACTTCTCCACAATGAGCAGTTCTTC. Translation: CACGLLHNEQFF.

The chain joins TRBV5-1 to TRBJ2-1; 8 bases are shared with TRBD1. This CDR3 is 15 amino acids long. Germline CDR1 is SGHRS and CDR2 is YFSETQ. The V and J ends lost 3 bases and 2 bases, in that order; junction bases with no gene match: 4. The CDR3 DNA sequence: TGCGCCAGCAGCTCAGGGGGCGCGACCTACAATGAGCAGTTCTTC. Encoded protein: CASSSGGATYNEQFF.

The chain employs TRBV7-2 and TRBJ1-4; no reliable D call. The CDR3 is 15 amino acids. The ends were cut back, 4 bases at V and 7 bases at J, with 16 bases in the middle. Germline CDR1 SGHTA, CDR2 FQGNSA. CDR3 coding DNA: TGTGCCAGCAGCTATGCTTACTTGGAGAGTGAAAAACTGTTTTTT. This translates into CASSYAYLESEKLFF.

V and J are TRBV11-2 and TRBJ2-7; D gene uncertain. The CDR3 consists of 15 residues. Germline values: CDR1 SGHAT, CDR2 FQNNGV. V shed 3 bases and J shed 0 bases, with 12 bases lying between them. CDR3 loop: CASSFLAESSYEQYF. Written as DNA, the CDR3 is TGTGCCAGCAGCTTTCTTGCAGAATCCTCCTACGAGCAGTACTTC.

The rearrangement links TRBV24-1 to TRBJ2-4; 7 bases line up with TRBD2. With 3 bases clipped from V and 8 bases from J, the junction kept 12 bases outside the gene matches. The CDR3 contains 16 residues. CDR1 is KGHDR and CDR2 is SFDVKD in the germline V gene. CDR3: CATSDALGGGMDIQYF. The CDR3 DNA reads TGTGCCACCAGTGATGCTCTCGGGGGAGGGATGGACATTCAGTACTTC.

The V and J genes are TRBV7-8 and TRBJ1-3; D is unclear. Trimming shortened V by 2 bases and J by 4 bases, and 18 bases separated the two germline ends. Per germline, CDR1 SGHVS and CDR2 FQNEAQ. The length of the CDR3 is 17 residues. Here the CDR3 reads CASSLRPAGPLGNTIYF. CDR3 DNA sequence: TGTGCCAGCAGCTTAAGACCCGCAGGTCCATTAGGAAACACCATATATTTT.

The chain recombines TRBV2 with TRBJ1-2; 9 nucleotides align to TRBD1. Germline assignment: CDR1 SNHLY and CDR2 FYNNEI. The CDR3 runs to 14 residues. Trimming took 4 bases from V and 9 from J; bases not matched to a gene: 9. CDR3 in amino acids: CASSVIQGAESYTF. CDR3 DNA: TGTGCCAGCAGTGTTATACAGGGGGCCGAGAGCTACACCTTC. Complete variable domain (other parts from reference TRBV2 and TRBJ1-2): EPEVTQTPSHQVTQMGQEVILRCVPISNHLYFYWYRQILGQKVEFLVSFYNNEISEKSEIFDDQFSVERPDGSNFTLKIRSTKLEDSAMYFCASSVIQGAESYTFGSGTRLTVV.

The chain uses TRBV4-1 and TRBJ2-7; a weak D match, TRBD2 (5 bases). CDR1 and CDR2 from the germline V gene are MGHRA and YSYEKL. The CDR3 is made up of 13 amino acids. V was pared by 3 bases and J by 2 bases, with 8 bases between. The CDR3 DNA follows: TGCGCCAGCAGCCAGGAGGTGGCCTACGAGCAGTACTTC. This codes for CASSQEVAYEQYF.

The chain has TRBV6-1 and TRBJ2-3; the D gene is possibly TRBD1 (6 bases). Germline lookup yields CDR1 MNHNS and CDR2 SASEGT. This CDR3 has 16 amino acids. With 0 bases removed from V and 7 bases from J, the gap between germline ends came to 17 bases. The CDR3 sequence: CASSEARAGELNTQYF. The CDR3 DNA sequence: TGTGCCAGCAGTGAAGCGCGGGCAGGGGAGCTGAATACGCAGTATTTT.

The rearrangement uses TRBV5-6 and TRBJ2-3; TRBD1 aligns across 8 bases. Losses at the gene ends were 0 bases for V and 2 bases for J; bases not matched to a gene: 8. CDR3 length: 17 amino acids. Looked up from germline, CDR1 is SGHDT and CDR2 is YYEEEE. The CDR3 region is CASSLESAGGFTDTQYF. The CDR3 coding sequence is TGTGCCAGCAGCTTGGAGTCCGCAGGGGGCTTCACAGATACGCAGTATTTT. The full variable domain, rest sourced from reference TRBV5-6 and TRBJ2-3, is DAGVTQSPTHLIKTRGQQVTLRCSPKSGHDTVSWYQQALGQGPQFIFQYYEEEERQRGNFPDRFSGHQFPNYSSELNVNALLLGDSALYLCASSLESAGGFTDTQYFGPGTRLTVL.

The chain employs TRBV7-9 and TRBJ1-5, with D tentatively TRBD1 (5 bases). Trimming pared 5 bases from V and 1 base from J, leaving 21 bases between. The CDR3 loop spans 18 amino acids. CDR1 and CDR2 from the germline V gene are SEHNR and FQNEAQ (reference sequence). DNA for the CDR3: TGTGCCAGCAGCCTAGGGGCGGGCGGGACGGAAAGCAATCAGCCCCAGCATTTT. It encodes CASSLGAGGTESNQPQHF. Using reference TRBV7-9 and TRBJ1-5 for the parts outside the CDR3, the full variable domain is DTGVSQNPRHKITKRGQNVTFRCDPISEHNRLYWYRQTLGQGPEFLTYFQNEAQLEKSRLLSDRFSAERPKGSFSTLEIQRTEQGDSAMYLCASSLGAGGTESNQPQHFGDGTRLSIL.

This clone was detected only once. The CDR3 DNA follows: TGTGCCAGTACACTAGCGGGAGGGGACACCGGGGAGCTGTTTTTT. Its protein product is CASTLAGGDTGELFF. The chain joins TRBV19 to TRBJ2-2, with 13 bases lining up with TRBD2. Germline CDR1 and CDR2: LNHDA and SQIVND (reference sequence). The CDR3 contains 15 residues. V shed 7 bases, J shed 3 bases, and the junction held 2 bases outside the gene matches.

The rearrangement links TRBV19 to TRBJ1-3, with TRBD1 identical over 10 bases. J was trimmed by 2 bases and V by 8 bases; bases with no gene match: 6. The V gene's germline CDR1 is LNHDA and CDR2 SQIVND (reference sequence). The CDR3 consists of 15 residues. The CDR3 DNA is TGTGCCAGTGGGACAGGGGCTTTTCCTGGAAACACCATATATTTT. It yields the protein CASGTGAFPGNTIYF.

The genes are TRBV24-1 and TRBJ2-2, with TRBD1 as a possible D gene (5 bases). This CDR3 contains 16 residues. The V gene's germline CDR1 is KGHDR and CDR2 SFDVKD. Trimming removed 1 base at V and 5 bases at J, with 13 bases between. The CDR3 nucleotides are TGTGCCACCAGTGATTTCAGGGATCCAAGTACCGGGGAGCTGTTTTTT. It is translated as CATSDFRDPSTGELFF.

This chain links TRBV18 with TRBJ1-1; a possible D gene is TRBD1 (5 bases). From germline, CDR1 is KGHSH and CDR2 LQKENI. V dropped 6 bases and J dropped 1 base, with 18 bases sitting between them. This CDR3 is built from 16 residues. This CDR3 is CASSSTLLRENTEAFF. The CDR3 nucleotides read TGTGCCAGCTCCTCCACCCTTCTCAGGGAGAACACTGAAGCTTTCTTT. The full variable domain, completed using reference TRBV18 and TRBJ1-1, is NAGVMQNPRHLVRRRGQEARLRCSPMKGHSHVYWYRQLPEEGLKFMVYLQKENIIDESGMPKERFSAEFPKEGPSILRIQQVVRGDSAAYFCASSSTLLRENTEAFFGQGTRLTVV.

The chain carries TRBV19 and TRBJ2-1; 8 positions agree with TRBD1. The CDR3 length is 15 residues. The germline V gene has CDR1 LNHDA and CDR2 SQIVND (reference sequence). Trimming took 7 bases from V and 9 from J; bases not matched to a gene: 14. The DNA for the CDR3 is TGTGCCAGTATGGGGATCGCAGGGGGCTCGGCTGAGCAGTTCTTC. Translated, it gives CASMGIAGGSAEQFF.

J is TRBJ1-3 and V is TRBV3-1 (or the pseudogene TRBV3-2); D is unresolved. Trimming pared 2 bases from V and 4 bases from J, leaving 15 bases between. CDR3 size: 16 residues. Germline-derived CDR1 and CDR2 are LGHDT and YNNKEL (reference sequence). CDR3 DNA sequence: TGTGCCAGCAGCCAATCGAGTAATACGCTCGGAAACACCATATATTTT. This translates into CASSQSSNTLGNTIYF.

V usage is TRBV15 and J usage is TRBJ2-3; D gene unclear. The CDR3 runs 14 residues. V was trimmed by 7 bases and J by 2 bases, leaving 13 bases between them. Germline values: CDR1 LNHNV, CDR2 YYDKDF (reference sequence). The CDR3: CATNDNIDTDTQYF. The CDR3 DNA follows: TGTGCCACCAACGACAACATAGACACAGATACGCAGTATTTT.

The chain recombines TRBV7-9 with TRBJ2-2; D unclear. The CDR3 consists of 15 residues. Germline CDR1 reads SEHNR; CDR2 reads FQNEAQ (reference sequence). Trimming took off 6 bases at V and 7 bases at J, with 18 bases between the two ends. This CDR3 reads CASRRLPEAGGELFF. The DNA of the CDR3 is TGTGCCAGCAGAAGACTGCCCGAGGCTGGCGGGGAGCTGTTTTTT.

This chain uses TRBV18 with TRBJ1-1, with no clear D. Germline CDR1 and CDR2: KGHSH and LQKENI. V lost 1 base and J lost 1, with 7 bases in between. CDR3 length equals 14 residues. CDR3 bases: TGTGCCAGCTCACCACTGGGAGAGAACACTGAAGCTTTCTTT. Its protein product is CASSPLGENTEAFF. Supplemented by reference TRBV18 and TRBJ1-1, the full variable domain reads NAGVMQNPRHLVRRRGQEARLRCSPMKGHSHVYWYRQLPEEGLKFMVYLQKENIIDESGMPKERFSAEFPKEGPSILRIQQVVRGDSAAYFCASSPLGENTEAFFGQGTRLTVV.